This passage covers 11 T cell receptor beta chains from one sample sequenced in a study of monozygotic twins with cystic fibrosis. Profiled with immunoSEQ multiplex PCR; TCRdb holds only in-frame clones, not every one. In the table there are about 30,000 clones, around nine tenths of which are singletons. The sequencing input was blood. These receptors were taken from a girl aged 2 to 9 with cystic fibrosis.

This chain uses TRBV9 with TRBJ1-5; D perhaps matches TRBD1 (5 bases). The CDR3 length is 14 residues. Trimming shortened V by 1 base and J by 6 bases, and 11 bases separated the two germline ends. CDR1 SGDLS and CDR2 YYNGEE come from the germline V gene. As DNA, the CDR3 is TGTGCCAGCAGCGTATGGGGGGACGGTCAGCCCCAGCATTTT. This encodes CASSVWGDGQPQHF.

The chain recombines TRBV5-8 with TRBJ2-7; D is possibly TRBD1 or TRBD2 (6 bases each). Germline CDR1 SGHTS, CDR2 YDEGEE. V lost 0 bases, J lost 7 bases, and 11 bases lay in between. The CDR3 runs 13 residues. The CDR3 spells CASSLVGGTEQYF. The CDR3 region has the DNA TGTGCCAGCAGCTTGGTTGGAGGGACAGAGCAGTACTTC.

The CDR3 region is CASSLVGDGDTQYF. CDR3 nucleotides: TGTGCCAGCAGCTTAGTGGGGGACGGGGATACGCAGTATTTT. The V and J genes are TRBV7-6 and TRBJ2-3; D possibly uses TRBD1 or TRBD2 (5 bases each). Trimming stripped 1 base from V and 6 bases from J, with 11 bases between. The CDR3 consists of 14 residues. Germline V lookup: CDR1 SGHVS, CDR2 FNYEAQ. Variable domain in full (rest from reference TRBV7-6 and TRBJ2-3): GAGVSQSPRYKVTKRGQDVALRCDPISGHVSLYWYRQALGQGPEFLTYFNYEAQQDKSGLPNDRFSAERPEGSISTLTIQRTEQRDSAMYRCASSLVGDGDTQYFGPGTRLTVL.

The V and J genes are TRBV18 and TRBJ1-6; 9 bases are shared with TRBD1. This CDR3 contains 15 residues. With V trimmed by 3 bases and J by 8 bases, 5 bases remained unmatched. The germline V gene encodes CDR1 KGHSH and CDR2 LQKENI. CDR3 sequence (DNA): TGTGCCAGCTCACCCCGGGACAGGGTTGATTCACCCCTCCACTTT. The encoded protein is CASSPRDRVDSPLHF. The full variable domain, in which reference TRBV18 and TRBJ1-6 provide the parts outside the CDR3, is NAGVMQNPRHLVRRRGQEARLRCSPMKGHSHVYWYRQLPEEGLKFMVYLQKENIIDESGMPKERFSAEFPKEGPSILRIQQVVRGDSAAYFCASSPRDRVDSPLHFGNGTRLTVT.

This sequence joins TRBV4-1 and TRBJ2-3; no firm D call. CDR1 and CDR2 (germline): MGHRA, YSYEKL. The CDR3 extends over 14 amino acids. The V and J ends lost 1 base and 2 bases respectively, with 7 bases between them. The CDR3 is CASSQGGITDTQYF. The CDR3 DNA sequence: TGCGCCAGCAGCCAAGGCGGCATCACAGATACGCAGTATTTT.

V gene TRBV27 combines with J gene TRBJ2-7; the match to TRBD2 covers 8 bases. The germline V gene encodes CDR1 MNHEY and CDR2 SMNVEV (reference sequence). V shed 3 bases, J shed 5 bases, and the junction held 12 bases outside the gene matches. The CDR3 has 16 residues. CDR3 coding DNA: TGTGCCAGCAGTTTCCGCTTCGGGGGGGCCCCTAACGAGCAGTACTTC. This sequence encodes CASSFRFGGAPNEQYF.

This chain links TRBV7-2 with TRBJ2-3; no firm D call. Germline V gene data show CDR1 as SGHTA and CDR2 as FQGNSA. V was shortened by 5 bases and J by 0 bases, with 9 bases between the two germline ends. The length of the CDR3 is 14 residues. The CDR3 DNA follows: TGTGCCAGCAGCCAACTCCGAAGCACAGATACGCAGTATTTT. Its translation: CASSQLRSTDTQYF. Variable domain in full (rest from reference TRBV7-2 and TRBJ2-3): GAGVSQSPSNKVTEKGKDVELRCDPISGHTALYWYRQSLGQGLEFLIYFQGNSAPDKSGLPSDRFSAERTGGSVSTLTIQRTQQEDSAVYLCASSQLRSTDTQYFGPGTRLTVL.

The V call is TRBV13, the J call TRBJ2-1; D unresolved. The CDR3 covers 14 residues. V was cut by 3 bases and J by 6 bases, with 12 bases left in between. The germline CDR1 and CDR2 sequences are PRHDT and FYEKMQ (reference sequence). CDR3: CASSLRIEFNEQFF. CDR3 coding DNA: TGTGCCAGCAGCTTGAGGATAGAGTTCAATGAGCAGTTCTTC. Using reference TRBV13 and TRBJ2-1 for the parts outside the CDR3, the full variable domain is AAGVIQSPRHLIKEKRETATLKCYPIPRHDTVYWYQQGPGQDPQFLISFYEKMQSDKGSIPDRFSAQQFSDYHSELNMSSLELGDSALYFCASSLRIEFNEQFFGPGTRLTVL.

The chain uses TRBV19 and TRBJ2-7; D possibly matches TRBD1 or TRBD2 (5 bases each). Looked up from germline, CDR1 is LNHDA and CDR2 is SQIVND (reference sequence). The CDR3 is made up of 16 amino acids. V lost 5 bases to trimming and J lost 0 bases, with 17 bases between them. The CDR3 bases are TGTGCCAGTAGTCCCACGGGACGAAAAAGCTCCTACGAGCAGTACTTC. It specifies CASSPTGRKSSYEQYF.

The chain is built from TRBV6-1 and TRBJ1-1; D may be TRBD1 (6 bases). The CDR3 runs 13 residues. CDR1 and CDR2 from the germline V gene are MNHNS and SASEGT. V was clipped by 3 bases and J by 11 bases, with 16 bases between them. In DNA form, the CDR3 reads TGTGCCAGCAGTGACGCGATAGGACAGATGGCTTTCTTT. It yields the protein CASSDAIGQMAFF.

The chain carries TRBV6-5 and TRBJ2-7; 8 bases agree with TRBD1. The CDR3 covers 15 residues. CDR1 MNHEY and CDR2 SVGAGI come from the germline V gene. After removal of 0 bases from V and 6 bases from J, the junction contained 7 bases not matched to a gene. The CDR3 DNA sequence: TGTGCCAGCAGTTACTCCGGACAGGGCTCGCGCGAGCAGTACTTC. It yields the protein CASSYSGQGSREQYF.